One T cell receptor (beta chain) is described in this entry. The antigen remains undetermined. The read gets to within 3 residues of the CDR3 end, and the germline J gene fills in the rest. This sample is drawn from a study of T cells in women clearing cervical HPV infection. Study conclusions and caveats: TRBV6-7 abundance was lower in cases than controls (approximately 0.11% versus 0.16%).

Here immunoSEQ multiplex PCR was the method, and the copy in TCRdb shows in-frame clones only, minus some. Its clone listing holds approximately 35,000 clones. All participants had a single incident cervical HPV16 infection, and prevalent HPV16 infections were excluded. Per the germline V gene, CDR1 is LNHDA and CDR2 is SQIVND (reference sequence). J lost 7 bases, V lost 10 bases, and 8 bases had no gene match. The CDR3 runs 14 residues. The TCR was taken from a woman aged 18-70 years with a cervical HPV16 infection that either progressed to CIN3+ or cleared (not recorded which). Sequencing was done on a sample of blood buffy coat. J is TRBJ1-6 and V is TRBV19, with 9 bases matching TRBD1. This CDR3 reads CATNTGTGNSPLHF. The sequenced part of the CDR3 DNA is TGTGCCACCAATACCGGGACAGGGAATTCACCC.